This record concerns one T cell receptor (beta chain) sequence. This specimen comes from a study of HIV-infected patients and healthy controls. In TCRdb, the 5' RACE reads were re-called with MiXCR into one record per CDR3 protein. The sample contains 60,000 to 70,000 distinct CDR3 sequences, 15% to 20% of which appear only once. With 5 bases clipped from V and 3 bases from J, the junction kept 6 bases outside the gene matches. Germline CDR1 is MNHNS and CDR2 is SASEGT. The CDR3 loop spans 14 amino acids. J is TRBJ2-7 and V is TRBV6-1; 8 bases are shared with TRBD1. The receptor's source is a human donor in good health. Specimen: CD4+ T cells from blood. CDR3 coding DNA: TGTGCCAGCAGTACCAGGACAGGGCACTACGAGCAGTACTTC. This translates into CASSTRTGHYEQYF.